What follows are 10 T cell receptor beta chains derived from one specimen sequenced in a study of blood T cell repertoires in COVID-19. Measured with immunoSEQ multiplex PCR; TCRdb has only the in-frame clones, and not every one. The repertoire holds hundreds of thousands of clones, with about 89% as singletons. Source material: PBMCs or T cells enriched from blood (not recorded which). These receptors were obtained from a man aged 35 to 55 in a cohort exposed to, infected with or recovered from COVID-19 (not recorded which).

This clone was observed a handful of times. The chain recombines TRBV5-6 with TRBJ1-1, with TRBD1 identical over 8 bases. The length of the CDR3 is 15 residues. Germline trimming cut 3 bases from V and 3 bases from J; bases unmatched to any gene: 7. The V gene's germline CDR1 is SGHDT and CDR2 YYEEEE. The CDR3 region is CASSYPGGADTEAFF. As DNA, the CDR3 is TGTGCCAGCAGCTACCCAGGGGGCGCGGACACTGAAGCTTTCTTT.

Turning to this clone: At one end the junction does not follow the germline gene, possibly because of a read error. The CDR3 loop reads CASNDGTAGNTEAFF. For the CDR3, the DNA is TGTGCCAGCAATGACGGGACAGCTGGGAACACTGAAGCTTTCTTT. J is TRBJ1-1 and V is TRBV6-4; TRBD1 agrees at 7 bases. The CDR3 is made up of 15 amino acids. Per the germline V gene, CDR1 is MRHNA and CDR2 is SNTAGT.

The CDR3 DNA follows: TGTGCCAGCAGTTGGCGGGAGAGCTCCTACGAGCAGTACTTC. Translated, it gives CASSWRESSYEQYF. The chain combines TRBV27 with TRBJ2-7; 7 bases are a match to TRBD2. Losses at the gene ends were 4 bases for V and 0 bases for J; bases not matched to a gene: 3. In germline, CDR1 is MNHEY, CDR2 SMNVEV (reference sequence). The CDR3 is 14 residues long.

The chain combines TRBV29-1 with TRBJ1-1; 7 positions agree with TRBD1. Germline CDR1 and CDR2: SQVTM and ANQGSEA. V was clipped by 7 bases and J by 6 bases; unmatched bases: 5. CDR3 size: 11 residues. In DNA, the CDR3 is TGCAGCGCCTACAGGGGCCCTGAAGCTTTCTTT. It codes for CSAYRGPEAFF.

The CDR3 sequence: CASSPNTYYGYTF. The CDR3 DNA is TGTGCCAGCAGTCCAAATACTTACTATGGCTACACCTTC. The chain carries TRBV27 and TRBJ1-2; D uncertain. V was shortened by 5 bases and J by 3 bases, with 10 bases between the two germline ends. The CDR3 sequence is 13 residues long. The germline gives CDR1 MNHEY, CDR2 SMNVEV (reference sequence).

This chain connects TRBV5-4 to TRBJ2-7; tentative D call: TRBD1 (6 bases). This CDR3 spans 14 amino acids. Trimming stripped 1 base from V and 0 bases from J, with 8 bases between. Germline CDR1 is SGHNT and CDR2 is YYREEE (reference sequence). The CDR3 loop is CASSLKQGSYEQYF. The CDR3 DNA reads as TGTGCCAGCAGCTTGAAACAGGGCTCCTACGAGCAGTACTTC.

The J gene is TRBJ1-5, the V gene TRBV3-1 (or the pseudogene TRBV3-2); the D is unclear. The CDR3 consists of 14 residues. The V gene's germline CDR1 is LGHDT and CDR2 YNNKEL (reference sequence). The germline V and J ends were trimmed by 0 bases and 2 bases, with 5 bases remaining between them. CDR3 bases: TGTGCCAGCAGCCAAGATTTCGGCAATCAGCCCCAGCATTTT. This translates into CASSQDFGNQPQHF.

CDR3 protein: CASTSKSVSSGAYNEQFF. The CDR3 nucleotides read TGTGCCAGCACCTCCAAGAGTGTCTCTAGCGGAGCCTACAATGAGCAGTTCTTC. The chain has TRBV3-1 (or the pseudogene TRBV3-2) and TRBJ2-1; 7 bases agree with TRBD2. The CDR3 sequence is 18 residues long. Germline V gene lookup returns CDR1 LGHDT and CDR2 YNNKEL (reference sequence). Unmatched junction bases numbered 17, after V lost 7 bases and J lost 2 bases.

The V and J genes are TRBV30 and TRBJ1-6; a weak D match, TRBD1 (5 bases). CDR3 size: 13 residues. Germline CDR1 GTSNPN, CDR2 SVGIG (reference sequence). The V end lost 4 bases, the J end lost 5 bases, and 9 bases lay between the germline ends. Here the CDR3 DNA reads TGTGCCTGGACCCAGGGCCATAATTCACCCCTCCACTTT. It is translated as CAWTQGHNSPLHF.

The V and J genes are TRBV5-1 and TRBJ2-3, with D hard to call. The CDR3 totals 15 residues. CDR1 is SGHRS and CDR2 is YFSETQ in the germline V gene. The V gene lost 1 base and the J gene lost 0 bases, with 9 bases spanning the gap. In DNA, the CDR3 is TGCGCCAGCAGCTTGAGGAGCTCTAGCACAGATACGCAGTATTTT. Its translation is CASSLRSSSTDTQYF.